What follows are 3 T cell receptor beta chains derived from one specimen sequenced in a study of blood T cell repertoires in COVID-19. Sequenced by immunoSEQ multiplex PCR; TCRdb stores in-frame clones only, minus some. The table shows fewer than 350,000 clones, with approximately 90% occurring only once. Material for sequencing was PBMCs or T cells enriched from blood (not recorded which). Every receptor here comes from a middle-aged woman with acute COVID-19.

This clone is a singleton in its sample. The gene calls are TRBV7-8 and TRBJ2-7; D gene unclear. V lost 0 bases and J 2 bases, leaving 8 bases between the germline ends. CDR3 length: 14 amino acids. Germline-derived CDR1 and CDR2 are SGHVS and FQNEAQ. CDR3 sequence (DNA): TGTGCCAGCAGCTTAGCCGACGGAGCCTACGAGCAGTACTTC. Amino acid sequence: CASSLADGAYEQYF.

The chain couples TRBV6-1 to TRBJ2-5; D possibly corresponds to TRBD2 (7 bases). Per the germline V gene, CDR1 is MNHNS and CDR2 is SASEGT. CDR3 length: 17 amino acids. V lost 1 base and J 6 bases, leaving 21 bases between the germline ends. CDR3 sequence: CASSEDGRAGAVKTQYF. CDR3 in DNA: TGTGCCAGCAGTGAAGATGGCCGGGCGGGGGCGGTGAAGACCCAGTACTTC.

There are a few counts of this clone. The rearrangement links TRBV28 to TRBJ1-4, with a possible D match to TRBD1 (6 bases). There are 12 residues in the CDR3. Germline V gene data show CDR1 as MDHEN and CDR2 as SYDVKM. With 10 bases removed from V and 8 bases from J, the gap between germline ends came to 14 bases. Here the CDR3 DNA reads TGTGCCACCCAGGGGCGGAGGGAAAAACTGTTTTTT. Its protein is CATQGRREKLFF.